These 15 T cell receptor beta chains originate from one sample sequenced in a study of T cell responses to AZD1222 COVID-19 vaccine. Clones were sequenced by immunoSEQ multiplex PCR, and TCRdb holds only the in-frame ones, with some missing. The sample contains more than 95,000 clones, over 75% of which appear only once. Specimen: peripheral blood, collected on day 0 of AZD1222 vaccination. The receptors come from an adult in good health.

The chain recombines TRBV7-9 with TRBJ1-2; unclear D gene. Germline V CDR1 and CDR2: SEHNR, FQNEAQ (reference sequence). Trimming left V 6 bases short and J 7 bases short, with 9 bases between. This CDR3 spans 11 amino acids. The CDR3: CASSQALGYTF. In DNA form, the CDR3 reads TGTGCCAGCAGTCAGGCCCTTGGCTACACCTTC.

This clone was counted once. This chain connects TRBV28 to TRBJ1-5; D unresolved. In germline, CDR1 is MDHEN, CDR2 SYDVKM. The germline V and J ends were trimmed by 1 base and 6 bases, with 7 bases remaining between them. The CDR3 is 13 amino acids. CDR3 in amino acids: CASSLFKGQPQHF. CDR3 coding DNA: TGTGCCAGCAGTTTATTCAAAGGTCAGCCCCAGCATTTT.

This rearrangement joins TRBV4-1 to TRBJ1-6; 8 nucleotides agree with TRBD1. CDR1 is MGHRA and CDR2 is YSYEKL in the germline V gene. Losses at the gene ends were 0 bases for V and 7 bases for J; bases not matched to a gene: 5. The CDR3 loop spans 16 amino acids. The CDR3 sequence: CASSQDIRGRNSPLHF. For the CDR3, the DNA is TGCGCCAGCAGCCAAGATATCAGGGGGCGAAATTCACCCCTCCACTTT.

This rearrangement joins TRBV5-3 to TRBJ2-7, with a tentative D call TRBD2 (5 bases). TRBV5-3 is placed among ORFs of uncertain function. The CDR3 length is 13 residues. Trimming pared 2 bases from V and 5 bases from J, leaving 11 bases between. The CDR3 region has the DNA TGTGCCAGAAGCTTAGGGAGAAGGAACGAGCAGTACTTC. Translation gives CARSLGRRNEQYF.

The chain is built from TRBV19 and TRBJ1-3; D not resolved. Per germline, CDR1 LNHDA and CDR2 SQIVND (reference sequence). The CDR3 totals 17 residues. The germline V and J ends were trimmed by 4 bases and 0 bases, with 16 bases remaining between them. CDR3 sequence reads: CASSRHPSGLSGNTIYF. As DNA, the CDR3 is TGTGCCAGTAGTAGGCACCCGAGCGGTCTCTCTGGAAACACCATATATTTT. The whole variable domain, remainder taken from reference TRBV19 and TRBJ1-3, is DGGITQSPKYLFRKEGQNVTLSCEQNLNHDAMYWYRQDPGQGLRLIYYSQIVNDFQKGDIAEGYSVSREKKESFPLTVTSAQKNPTAFYLCASSRHPSGLSGNTIYFGEGSWLTVV.

The CDR3 DNA reads as TGTGCCAGCAGTGACCCATCTAGCGGGAATGGTCAGTTCTTC. It yields the protein CASSDPSSGNGQFF. This chain uses TRBV6-4 with TRBJ2-1; 9 nucleotides align to TRBD2. Trimming at V came to 2 bases and at J to 13 bases, leaving 9 bases not matched to a gene. This CDR3 comprises 14 residues. Per germline, CDR1 MRHNA and CDR2 SNTAGT.

The chain combines TRBV19 with TRBJ2-3; 9 nucleotides match TRBD2. Germline lookup yields CDR1 LNHDA and CDR2 SQIVND (reference sequence). The CDR3 has 15 residues. The V and J ends lost 6 bases and 2 bases, in that order; junction bases with no gene match: 6. CDR3 coding DNA: TGTGCCAGTAGCATTAGCGGGAGCCTCACAGATACGCAGTATTTT. Translation: CASSISGSLTDTQYF.

This clone was observed a handful of times. J is TRBJ2-1 and V is TRBV12-3 or TRBV12-4; D call uncertain. The CDR3 length is 13 residues. V was shortened by 5 bases and J by 14 bases, with 19 bases between the two germline ends. CDR3 protein: CASSPTRQSFEFF. The CDR3 DNA follows: TGTGCCAGCAGTCCGACTCGCCAGTCGTTTGAGTTCTTC.

The V and J genes are TRBV7-2 and TRBJ2-1; 9 bases align to TRBD2. Germline values: CDR1 SGHTA, CDR2 FQGNSA. This CDR3 is built from 16 residues. The J segment lost 7 bases and the V segment lost 2 bases, leaving 9 bases of the junction unmatched. In nucleotides, the CDR3 is TGTGCCAGCAGCTTAATCACCAGCGGGAGGTTGAATGAGCAGTTCTTC. Its translation is CASSLITSGRLNEQFF.

The chain couples TRBV4-3 to TRBJ2-7, with a weak D call TRBD1 (6 bases). The CDR3 is 15 amino acids. Trimming shortened V by 0 bases and J by 2 bases, and 11 bases separated the two germline ends. CDR1 is LGHNA, CDR2 YSLEER, per germline. Here the CDR3 DNA reads TGCGCCAGCAGCCAAGATTCGCAGGGGACCTACGAGCAGTACTTC. Encoded protein: CASSQDSQGTYEQYF.

J is TRBJ2-3 and V is TRBV7-2, with D hard to call. V lost 3 bases and J lost 2, with 3 bases in between. The CDR3 has 12 amino acids. Per the germline V gene, CDR1 is SGHTA and CDR2 is FQGNSA. CDR3 DNA sequence: TGTGCCAGCAGCTTGTACACAGATACGCAGTATTTT. It yields the protein CASSLYTDTQYF.

This clone came up once. Other DNA sequences within the sample encode an identical CDR3. The chain is built from TRBV6-5 and TRBJ2-7; D call uncertain. Trimming took 0 bases from V and 2 from J, leaving 11 bases between them. Germline V CDR1 and CDR2: MNHEY, SVGAGI. The CDR3 runs to 15 residues. The chain's CDR3 is CASSYSKGSPYEQYF. The CDR3 DNA is TGTGCCAGCAGTTACTCGAAGGGCAGCCCCTACGAGCAGTACTTC.

This chain connects TRBV5-1 to TRBJ1-2; D call uncertain. The V gene lost 2 bases and the J gene lost 6 bases, with 8 bases spanning the gap. Germline assignment: CDR1 SGHRS and CDR2 YFSETQ. CDR3 length: 12 residues. CDR3 region: CASSFFGDGYTF. The CDR3 DNA reads TGCGCCAGCAGCTTTTTTGGGGATGGCTACACCTTC.

The V and J genes are TRBV19 and TRBJ2-7; 7 bases fit TRBD2. The V and J ends lost 4 bases and 4 bases, in that order; junction bases with no gene match: 10. Germline CDR1 LNHDA, CDR2 SQIVND (reference sequence). The CDR3 is made up of 15 amino acids. In DNA form, the CDR3 reads TGTGCCAGTAGTAGGGGAGGGGCAGGGAGTTACGAGCAGTACTTC. Translating gives CASSRGGAGSYEQYF.

The genes are TRBV9 and TRBJ1-6, with D tentatively TRBD1 (5 bases). Germline-derived CDR1 and CDR2 are SGDLS and YYNGEE. The CDR3 extends over 14 amino acids. The V end was cut by 0 bases, the J end by 6 bases, with 7 bases between. Here the CDR3 DNA reads TGTGCCAGCAGCGTAGTACAGGCTAATTCACCCCTCCACTTT. This gives the protein CASSVVQANSPLHF. Complete variable domain (other parts from reference TRBV9 and TRBJ1-6): DSGVTQTPKHLITATGQRVTLRCSPRSGDLSVYWYQQSLDQGLQFLIQYYNGEERAKGNILERFSAQQFPDLHSELNLSSLELGDSALYFCASSVVQANSPLHFGNGTRLTVT.